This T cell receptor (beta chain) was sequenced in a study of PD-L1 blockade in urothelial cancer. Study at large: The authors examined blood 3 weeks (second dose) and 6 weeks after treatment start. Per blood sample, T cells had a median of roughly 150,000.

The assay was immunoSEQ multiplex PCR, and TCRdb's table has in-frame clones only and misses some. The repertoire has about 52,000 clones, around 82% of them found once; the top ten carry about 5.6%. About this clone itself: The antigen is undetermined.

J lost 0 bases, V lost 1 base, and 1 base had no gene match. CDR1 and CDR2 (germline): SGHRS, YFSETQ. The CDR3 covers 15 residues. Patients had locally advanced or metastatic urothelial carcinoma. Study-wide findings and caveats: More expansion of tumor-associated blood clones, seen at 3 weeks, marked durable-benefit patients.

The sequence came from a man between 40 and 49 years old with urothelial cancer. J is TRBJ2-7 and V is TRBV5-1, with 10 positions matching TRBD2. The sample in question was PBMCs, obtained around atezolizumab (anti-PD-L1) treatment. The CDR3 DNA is TGCGCCAGCAGCTTGATAGCGGGGGGCTCCTACGAGCAGTACTTC. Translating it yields CASSLIAGGSYEQYF.